The clone carrying this T cell receptor (beta chain) was observed a handful of times. The source of the sample is a study of OX40 agonist ivuxolimab in advanced cancers. Across the study: A male proportion of just over 80% was recorded, with mean age around 55 years and range about 20 to 79.

CDR3 size: 13 residues. CDR1 is SQVTM and CDR2 is ANQGSEA in the germline V gene. V trimming: 6 bases; J trimming: 1 base; junction bases outside the gene matches: 1. Clones were sequenced by immunoSEQ multiplex PCR, and TCRdb holds only the in-frame ones, with some missing. The sample carries about 61,000 clones, roughly 90% recorded once. This sequence originates from an adult with an advanced solid tumor such as melanoma, head and neck, liver or kidney cancer. This chain links TRBV29-1 with TRBJ2-3, with 10 bases matching TRBD2. The sequences come from CD4+ or CD8+ T cells sorted from blood, collected in a trial of the OX40 agonist ivuxolimab. CDR3 DNA sequence: TGCAGCGTCCTAGCGGGAGGCACAGATACGCAGTATTTT. Protein: CSVLAGGTDTQYF.